These 6 T cell receptor beta chains were sequenced from one sample in a study of radiotherapy plus CTLA-4 blockade in lung cancer. Measured with immunoSEQ multiplex PCR; TCRdb has only the in-frame clones, and not every one. The profile covers over 75,000 clones, with around four fifths appearing a single time and around 0.8% taken by the ten largest. This specimen consisted of peripheral blood, obtained from a patient treated with radiotherapy plus ipilimumab. Receptors were obtained from a human donor with non-small cell lung cancer who had stable disease on radiotherapy plus ipilimumab.

The V gene is TRBV5-4, the J gene TRBJ2-1; 12 bases align to TRBD2. With 0 bases clipped from V and 5 bases from J, the junction kept 3 bases outside the gene matches. Germline CDR1 is SGHNT and CDR2 is YYREEE (reference sequence). The CDR3 runs to 16 residues. CDR3 nucleotide sequence: TGTGCCAGCAGCTTGGGACTAGCGGGGGCCGACAATGAGCAGTTCTTC. It is translated as CASSLGLAGADNEQFF.

The CDR3 DNA is TGTGCCAGCAGTGAAATTTGGGGAAGGCGAGAGACCCAGTACTTC. It translates to CASSEIWGRRETQYF. The V call is TRBV6-1, the J call TRBJ2-5; D gene unclear. Trimming removed 2 bases at V and 4 bases at J, with 14 bases between. The CDR3 loop spans 15 amino acids. Germline CDR1 reads MNHNS; CDR2 reads SASEGT.

This clone was recorded only once. V usage is TRBV6-5 and J usage is TRBJ1-2; D ambiguous. Germline V gene lookup returns CDR1 MNHEY and CDR2 SVGAGI. V shed 6 bases and J shed 8 bases, with 16 bases lying between them. The CDR3 extends over 13 amino acids. The CDR3 coding sequence is TGTGCCAGCAGGCTGGACCCAGCGAGGGGCTACACCTTC. It is translated as CASRLDPARGYTF.

V usage is TRBV19 and J usage is TRBJ2-1; 8 positions match TRBD2. In germline, CDR1 is LNHDA, CDR2 SQIVND (reference sequence). The CDR3 runs 16 residues. Unmatched junction bases numbered 8, after V lost 6 bases and J lost 1 base. CDR3: CASSALSGSSYNEQFF. The CDR3 DNA reads as TGTGCCAGTAGCGCCCTGAGCGGGAGTTCCTACAATGAGCAGTTCTTC. The full variable domain, with the rest looked up from reference TRBV19 and TRBJ2-1, is DGGITQSPKYLFRKEGQNVTLSCEQNLNHDAMYWYRQDPGQGLRLIYYSQIVNDFQKGDIAEGYSVSREKKESFPLTVTSAQKNPTAFYLCASSALSGSSYNEQFFGPGTRLTVL.

J is TRBJ1-6 and V is TRBV6-1; D is undetermined. Trimming shortened V by 4 bases and J by 10 bases, and 8 bases separated the two germline ends. The CDR3 totals 12 residues. Germline CDR1 MNHNS, CDR2 SASEGT. The DNA for the CDR3 is TGTGCCAGCAGTGGGTTTCGGTCACCCCTCCACTTT. Residues: CASSGFRSPLHF.

The chain uses TRBV19 and TRBJ1-3; weak D call: TRBD1 (5 bases). Trimming took off 6 bases at V and 1 base at J, with 16 bases between the two ends. The CDR3 length is 16 residues. Germline lookup yields CDR1 LNHDA and CDR2 SQIVND (reference sequence). DNA of the CDR3: TGTGCCAGTAGCCCCTCGGGGGTCCTGTCTGGAAACACCATATATTTT. This encodes CASSPSGVLSGNTIYF.